The subject of this entry is one T cell receptor beta chain. No antigen is known for it. The study used thymus tissue resected during corrective heart surgery. V gave up 4 bases and J gave up 2 bases, with 19 bases separating them. This CDR3 has 16 residues. CDR1 is SGHRS and CDR2 is YFSETQ in the germline V gene. Using immunoSEQ multiplex PCR, the repertoire was profiled, and TCRdb retains in-frame clones only, with some absent. The sample yields some 120,000 clones, 90% to 95% seen once. This record belongs to a study of human thymus T cells. Study conclusions and caveats: Thymic as well as blood repertoires seemed to favor certain V and J genes unevenly.

Sequencing input: thymus tissue. The chain uses TRBV5-1 and TRBJ2-7; weak D call: TRBD1 (6 bases). The sequence derives from a boy less than two years old with a congenital heart defect but otherwise immunologically healthy. This CDR3 reads CASSVYRAIVPYEQYF. CDR3 nucleotide sequence: TGCGCCAGCAGCGTATACAGGGCCATCGTTCCCTACGAGCAGTACTTC.